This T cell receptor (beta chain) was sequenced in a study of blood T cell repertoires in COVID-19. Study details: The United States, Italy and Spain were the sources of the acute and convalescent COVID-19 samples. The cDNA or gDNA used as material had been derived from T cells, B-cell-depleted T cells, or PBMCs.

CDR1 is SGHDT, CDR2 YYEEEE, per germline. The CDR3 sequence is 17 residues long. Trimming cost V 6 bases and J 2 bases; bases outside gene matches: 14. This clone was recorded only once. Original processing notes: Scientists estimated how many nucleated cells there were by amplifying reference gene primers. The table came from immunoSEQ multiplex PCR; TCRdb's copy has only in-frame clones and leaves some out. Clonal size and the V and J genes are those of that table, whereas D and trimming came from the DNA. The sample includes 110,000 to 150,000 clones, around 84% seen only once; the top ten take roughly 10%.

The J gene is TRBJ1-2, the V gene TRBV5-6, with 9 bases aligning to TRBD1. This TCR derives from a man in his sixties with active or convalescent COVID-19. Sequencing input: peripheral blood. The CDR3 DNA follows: TGTGCCAGCATCGTACAGGGGGCTGACCTCATAAACTATGGCTACACCTTC. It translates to CASIVQGADLINYGYTF.